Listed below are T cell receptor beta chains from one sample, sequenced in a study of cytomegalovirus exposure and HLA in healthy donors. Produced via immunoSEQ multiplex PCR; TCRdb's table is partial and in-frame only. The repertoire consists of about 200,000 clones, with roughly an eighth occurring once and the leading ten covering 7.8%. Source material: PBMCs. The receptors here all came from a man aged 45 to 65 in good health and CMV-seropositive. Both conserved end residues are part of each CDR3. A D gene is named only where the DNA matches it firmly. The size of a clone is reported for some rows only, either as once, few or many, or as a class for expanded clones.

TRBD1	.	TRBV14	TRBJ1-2	TGTGCCAGCAGCCAATATGCAGGGGGTTTGATTGATGGCTACACCTTC	CASSQYAGGLIDGYTF
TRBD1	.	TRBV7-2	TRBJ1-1	TGTGCCAGCAGCGGCCGACAGGGGATGAACACTGAAGCTTTCTTT	CASSGRQGMNTEAFF
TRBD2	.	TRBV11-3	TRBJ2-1	TGTGCCAGCAGGTTCGGTGGGGGGGCCTACAATGAGCAGTTCTTC	CASRFGGGAYNEQFF
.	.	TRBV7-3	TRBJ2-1	TGTGCCAGCAGCTTATCCCTCGACAATGAGCAGTTCTTC	CASSLSLDNEQFF
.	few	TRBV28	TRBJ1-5	TGTGCCAGCAGCATTCAGGGGATGAGCAATCAGCCCCAGCATTTT	CASSIQGMSNQPQHF
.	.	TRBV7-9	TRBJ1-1	TGTGCCAGCAGCTTACAGGCCAGTCGGACTGAAGCTTTCTTT	CASSLQASRTEAFF
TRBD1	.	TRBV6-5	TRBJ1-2	TGTGCCAGCAGCCGACTTCGACAGGGGAGTGTCTACACCTTC	CASSRLRQGSVYTF
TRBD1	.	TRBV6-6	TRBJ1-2	TGTGCCAGCAGTTACTCGACAGGGAGCGGTGGCTACACCTTC	CASSYSTGSGGYTF
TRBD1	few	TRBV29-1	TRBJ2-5	TGCAGCGTTGAGGAGACAGGGGGACAAGAGACCCAGTACTTC	CSVEETGGQETQYF
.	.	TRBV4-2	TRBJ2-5	TGTGCCAGCAGCCAAGCTTCAACGAGAAGTCAAGAGACCCAGTACTTC	CASSQASTRSQETQYF
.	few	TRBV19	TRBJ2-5	TGTGCCAGTAGTCTTAATCTGGGCGAGACCCAGTACTTC	CASSLNLGETQYF
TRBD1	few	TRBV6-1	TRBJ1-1	TGCGCCAGCAGGGGGTATACAGGGTCCACTGAAGCTTTCTTT	CASRGYTGSTEAFF
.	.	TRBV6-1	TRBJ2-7	TGTGCCAGCAGTGAAGATAGGAGGAGACGGGAAGGTCATCAAGACGAGCAGTACTTC	CASSEDRRRREGHQDEQYF
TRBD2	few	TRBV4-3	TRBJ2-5	TGCGCCAGCAGCCAAGGGCCTAGCGGGCGACAAGAGACCCAGTACTTC	CASSQGPSGRQETQYF
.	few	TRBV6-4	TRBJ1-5	TGTGCCAGGAGAAATCAGCCCCAGCATTTT	CARRNQPQHF
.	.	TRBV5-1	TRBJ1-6	TGCGCCAGCAGCTTGGTGGCAGGGTCCTCCTATAATTCACCCCTCCACTTT	CASSLVAGSSYNSPLHF
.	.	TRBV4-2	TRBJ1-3	TGTGCCAGCAGCCAAGATCACACAGGCCTCTCTGGAAACACCATATATTTT	CASSQDHTGLSGNTIYF
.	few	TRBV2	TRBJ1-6	TGTGCCAGCACCCTCGGGGACTCCTATAATTCACCCCTCCACTTT	CASTLGDSYNSPLHF
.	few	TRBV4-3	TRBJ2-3	TGCGCCAGCAGTTTCAATTCCCCAGGCACAGATACGCAGTATTTT	CASSFNSPGTDTQYF
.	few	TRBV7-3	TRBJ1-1	TGTGCCAGCAGCTTAACCCCAGGCCACGTTGAAGCTTTCTTT	CASSLTPGHVEAFF
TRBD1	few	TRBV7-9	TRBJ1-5	TGTGCCAGCAGCTCGGGACAGGGATGGAGTCAGCCCCAGCATTTT	CASSSGQGWSQPQHF
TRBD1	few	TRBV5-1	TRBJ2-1	TGCGCCAGCAGACAGGGACAGGTCCGGAATGAGCAGTTCTTC	CASRQGQVRNEQFF
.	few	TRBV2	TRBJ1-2	TGTGCCAGCATGGAAGAACTTGGCGGGGGCTACACCTTC	CASMEELGGGYTF
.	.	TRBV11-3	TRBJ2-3	TGTGCCAGCAGCTTAGAGGCCGCTCACAGGGGAGGTAGGACAGATACGCAGTATTTT	CASSLEAAHRGGRTDTQYF
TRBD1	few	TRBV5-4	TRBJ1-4	TGTGCCAGCAGCGGGGCCGGGGACAGGAGTAATGAAAAACTGTTTTTT	CASSGAGDRSNEKLFF
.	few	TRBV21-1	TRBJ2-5	TGTGCCAGCAGCGAATTCACCAGCGGGGGCGATATGGGGGAGACCCAGTACTTC	CASSEFTSGGDMGETQYF
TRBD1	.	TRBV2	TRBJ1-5	TGTGCCAGCAGTGAAGTACGACGGACAGGACCCCAGCATTTT	CASSEVRRTGPQHF
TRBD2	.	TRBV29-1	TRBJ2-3	TGCAGCGTTGGTCTCGGCGGGGGGACCACAGATACGCAGTATTTT	CSVGLGGGTTDTQYF
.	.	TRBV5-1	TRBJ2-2	TGCGCCAGCAACTCCGCCACGTACGGGGAGCTGTTTTTT	CASNSATYGELFF
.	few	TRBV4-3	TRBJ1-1	TGCGCCAGCAGCCAAGATAAGGGGACTAGTATGGGCACTGAAGCTTTCTTT	CASSQDKGTSMGTEAFF
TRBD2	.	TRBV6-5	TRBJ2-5	TGTGCCAGCAGCGGGGGGGAGACCCAGTACTTC	CASSGGETQYF
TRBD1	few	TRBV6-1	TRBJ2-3	TGTGCCAGCAGTCAGGACAGGGTAGCTTTGGATACGCAGTATTTT	CASSQDRVALDTQYF
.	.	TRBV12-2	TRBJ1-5	TGTGCAAGTCGCTTAGCGGGGGACAGGGGGTATAGCAATCAGCCCCAGCATTTT	CASRLAGDRGYSNQPQHF
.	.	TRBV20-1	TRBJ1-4	TGCAGTGCTAGGCCGGGTGAAAAACTGTTTTTT	CSARPGEKLFF
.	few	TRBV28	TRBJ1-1	TGTGCCAGCTCGTCGGGGGACACTGAAGCTTTCTTT	CASSSGDTEAFF
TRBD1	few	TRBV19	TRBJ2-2	TGTGCCAGTAGTATTGAGGGGGCTGGCACCGGGGAGCTGTTTTTT	CASSIEGAGTGELFF
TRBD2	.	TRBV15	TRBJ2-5	TGTGCCACCAGCAGGGATTATAGCGGGGGGGCCGCAGTTGAAGAGACCCAGTACTTC	CATSRDYSGGAAVEETQYF
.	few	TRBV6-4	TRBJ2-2	TGTGCCAGTACGGTGACACCGAACACCGGGGAGCTGTTTTTT	CASTVTPNTGELFF
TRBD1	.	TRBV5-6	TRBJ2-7	TGTGCCAGCAGCTTGGCCGGACAGGGGTCCTACGAGCAGTACTTC	CASSLAGQGSYEQYF
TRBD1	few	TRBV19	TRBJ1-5	TGTGCCACTGAACCAGGGGGCTGGGATCAGCCCCAGCATTTT	CATEPGGWDQPQHF
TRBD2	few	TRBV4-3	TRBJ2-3	TGCGCCAGCAGCCAAATAGCGGGGAACACAGATACGCAGTATTTT	CASSQIAGNTDTQYF
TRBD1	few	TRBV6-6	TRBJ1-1	TGTGCCAGCAGTTACCCCGGGACAGGGAACACTGAAGCTTTCTTT	CASSYPGTGNTEAFF
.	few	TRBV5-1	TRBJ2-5	TGCGCCAGCAGCCAAACCCGACATAGCCAAGAGACCCAGTACTTC	CASSQTRHSQETQYF
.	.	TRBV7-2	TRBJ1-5	TGTGCCAGCAGCTTCCGACAGGACCTTAGCAATCAGCCCCAGCATTTT	CASSFRQDLSNQPQHF
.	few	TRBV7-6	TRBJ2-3	TGTGCCAGCAGCTTAGCGGGGGGGCCCACAGATACGCAGTATTTT	CASSLAGGPTDTQYF